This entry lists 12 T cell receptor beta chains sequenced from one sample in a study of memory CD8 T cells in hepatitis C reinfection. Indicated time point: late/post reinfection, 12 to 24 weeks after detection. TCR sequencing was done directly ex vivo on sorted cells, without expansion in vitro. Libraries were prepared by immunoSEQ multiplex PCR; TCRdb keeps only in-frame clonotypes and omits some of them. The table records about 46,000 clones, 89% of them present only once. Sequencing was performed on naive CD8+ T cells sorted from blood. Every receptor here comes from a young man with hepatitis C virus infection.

As DNA, the CDR3 is TGTGCCAGCCTAGTGCCGACCACCGGGGAGCTGTTTTTT. It codes for CASLVPTTGELFF. The rearrangement uses TRBV6-5 and TRBJ2-2; D ambiguous. From germline, CDR1 is MNHEY and CDR2 SVGAGI. The CDR3 has 13 residues. V was pared by 8 bases and J by 4 bases, with 11 bases between.

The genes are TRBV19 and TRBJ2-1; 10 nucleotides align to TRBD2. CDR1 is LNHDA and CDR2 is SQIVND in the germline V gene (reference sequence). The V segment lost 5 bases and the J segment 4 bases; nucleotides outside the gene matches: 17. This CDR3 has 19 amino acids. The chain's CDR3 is CASSDFLAGEFRVYNEQFF. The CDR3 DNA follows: TGTGCCAGTAGTGACTTCCTAGCGGGAGAATTTCGGGTATACAATGAGCAGTTCTTC.

CDR3 bases: TGTGCCACCAGGTGGGGCTCAACCGGGGAGCTGTTTTTT. Translated: CATRWGSTGELFF. The chain recombines TRBV19 with TRBJ2-2, with D possibly matching TRBD1 (5 bases). There are 13 residues in the CDR3. Germline CDR1 reads LNHDA; CDR2 reads SQIVND (reference sequence). Trimming cost V 10 bases and J 5 bases, with 14 bases left between them.

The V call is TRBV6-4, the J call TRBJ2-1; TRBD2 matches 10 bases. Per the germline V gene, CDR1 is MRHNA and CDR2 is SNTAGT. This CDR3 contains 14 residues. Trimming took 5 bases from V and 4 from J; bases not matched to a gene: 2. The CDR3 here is CASSIAGGYNEQFF. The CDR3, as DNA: TGTGCCAGCAGTATAGCGGGGGGATACAATGAGCAGTTCTTC.

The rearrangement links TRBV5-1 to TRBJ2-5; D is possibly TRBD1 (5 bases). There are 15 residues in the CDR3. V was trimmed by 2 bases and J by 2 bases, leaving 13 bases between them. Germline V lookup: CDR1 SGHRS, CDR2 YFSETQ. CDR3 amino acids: CASSLGTDTQETQYF. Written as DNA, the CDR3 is TGCGCCAGCAGCTTAGGTACGGACACGCAAGAGACCCAGTACTTC.

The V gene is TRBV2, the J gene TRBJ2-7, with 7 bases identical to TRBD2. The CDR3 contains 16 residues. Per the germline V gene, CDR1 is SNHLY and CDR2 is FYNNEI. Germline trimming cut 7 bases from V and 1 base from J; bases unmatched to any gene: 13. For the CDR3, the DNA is TGTGCCAGCAAAAAAAGCGGGGACCGCGGTTCCTACGAGCAGTACTTC. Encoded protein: CASKKSGDRGSYEQYF.

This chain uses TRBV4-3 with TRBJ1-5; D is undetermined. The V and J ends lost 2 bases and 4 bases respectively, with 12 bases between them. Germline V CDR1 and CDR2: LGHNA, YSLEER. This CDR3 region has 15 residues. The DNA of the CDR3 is TGCGCCAGCAGCCAACTGTTGAGAGAAAATCAGCCCCAGCATTTT. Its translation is CASSQLLRENQPQHF.

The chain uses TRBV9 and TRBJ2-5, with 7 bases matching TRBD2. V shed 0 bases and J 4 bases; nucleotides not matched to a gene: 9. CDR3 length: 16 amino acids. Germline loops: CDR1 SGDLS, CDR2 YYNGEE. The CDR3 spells CASSVALGVAGETQYF. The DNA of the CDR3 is TGTGCCAGCAGCGTAGCTCTGGGGGTAGCGGGAGAGACCCAGTACTTC.

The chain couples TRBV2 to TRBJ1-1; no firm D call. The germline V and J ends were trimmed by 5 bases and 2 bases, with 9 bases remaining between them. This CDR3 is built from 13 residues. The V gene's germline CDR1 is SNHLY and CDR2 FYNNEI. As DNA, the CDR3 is TGTGCCAGCAGTCCGGGTCCAAACACTGAAGCTTTCTTT. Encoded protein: CASSPGPNTEAFF.

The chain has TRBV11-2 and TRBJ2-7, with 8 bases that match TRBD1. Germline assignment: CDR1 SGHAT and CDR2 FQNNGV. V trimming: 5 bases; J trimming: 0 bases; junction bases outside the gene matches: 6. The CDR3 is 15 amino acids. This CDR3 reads CASSDQGAYSYEQYF. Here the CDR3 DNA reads TGTGCCAGCAGCGACCAGGGGGCCTACTCCTACGAGCAGTACTTC. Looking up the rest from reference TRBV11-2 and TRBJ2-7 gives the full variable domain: EAGVAQSPRYKIIEKRQSVAFWCNPISGHATLYWYQQILGQGPKLLIQFQNNGVVDDSQLPKDRFSAERLKGVDSTLKIQPAKLEDSAVYLCASSDQGAYSYEQYFGPGTRLTVT.

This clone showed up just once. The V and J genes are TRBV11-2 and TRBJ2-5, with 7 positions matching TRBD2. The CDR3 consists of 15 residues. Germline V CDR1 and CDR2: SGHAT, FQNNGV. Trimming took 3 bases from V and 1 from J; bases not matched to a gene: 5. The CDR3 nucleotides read TGTGCCAGCAGCTTCGGTAGCGGGTTCCAAGAGACCCAGTACTTC. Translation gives CASSFGSGFQETQYF.

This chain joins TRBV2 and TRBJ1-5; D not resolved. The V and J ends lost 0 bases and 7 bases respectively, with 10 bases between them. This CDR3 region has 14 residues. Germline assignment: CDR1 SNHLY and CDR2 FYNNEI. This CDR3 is CASSEALPRQPQHF. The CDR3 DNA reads TGTGCCAGCAGTGAAGCGCTTCCCCGGCAGCCCCAGCATTTT.